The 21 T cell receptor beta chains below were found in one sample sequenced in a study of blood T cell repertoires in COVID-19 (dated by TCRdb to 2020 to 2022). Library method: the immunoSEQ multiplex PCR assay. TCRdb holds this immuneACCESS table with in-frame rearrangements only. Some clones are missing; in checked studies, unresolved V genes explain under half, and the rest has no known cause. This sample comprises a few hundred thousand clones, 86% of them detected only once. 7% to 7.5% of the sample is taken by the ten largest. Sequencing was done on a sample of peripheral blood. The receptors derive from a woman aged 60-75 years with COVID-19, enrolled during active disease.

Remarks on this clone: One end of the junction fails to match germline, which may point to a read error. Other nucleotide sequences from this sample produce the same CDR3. The CDR3: CASSYSISGVYEQYF. The CDR3 coding sequence is TGTGCAAGCAGTTACTCGATAAGCGGGGTCTACGAGCAGTACTTC. V usage is TRBV6-5 and J usage is TRBJ2-7; 7 nucleotides align to TRBD2. Germline V lookup: CDR1 MNHEY, CDR2 SVGAGI. CDR3 length equals 15 residues.

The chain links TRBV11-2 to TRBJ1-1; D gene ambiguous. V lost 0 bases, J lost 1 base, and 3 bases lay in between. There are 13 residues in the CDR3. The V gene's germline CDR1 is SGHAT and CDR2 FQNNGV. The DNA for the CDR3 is TGTGCCAGCAGCTTAGAGGCGAACACTGAAGCTTTCTTT. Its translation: CASSLEANTEAFF.

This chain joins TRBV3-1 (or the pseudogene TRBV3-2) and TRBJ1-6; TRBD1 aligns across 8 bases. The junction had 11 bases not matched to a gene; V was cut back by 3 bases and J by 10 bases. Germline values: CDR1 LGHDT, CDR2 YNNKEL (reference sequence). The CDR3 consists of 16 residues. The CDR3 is CASSQGTGWIKSPLHF. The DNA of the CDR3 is TGTGCCAGCAGCCAGGGGACAGGATGGATAAAGTCACCCCTCCACTTT.

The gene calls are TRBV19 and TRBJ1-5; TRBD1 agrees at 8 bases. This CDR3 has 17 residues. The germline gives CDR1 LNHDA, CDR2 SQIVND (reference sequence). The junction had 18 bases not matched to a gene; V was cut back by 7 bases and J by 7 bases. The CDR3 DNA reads TGTGCCAGTACCTTCCTAAAGGGAGGACAGGGTGGCCAGCCCCAGCATTTT. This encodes CASTFLKGGQGGQPQHF.

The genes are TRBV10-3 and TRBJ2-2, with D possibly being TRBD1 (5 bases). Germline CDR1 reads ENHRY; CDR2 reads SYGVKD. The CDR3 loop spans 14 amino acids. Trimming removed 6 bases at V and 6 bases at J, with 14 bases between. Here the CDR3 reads CAIRPGKGSGELFF. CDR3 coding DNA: TGTGCCATCAGGCCAGGGAAGGGGTCCGGGGAGCTGTTTTTT.

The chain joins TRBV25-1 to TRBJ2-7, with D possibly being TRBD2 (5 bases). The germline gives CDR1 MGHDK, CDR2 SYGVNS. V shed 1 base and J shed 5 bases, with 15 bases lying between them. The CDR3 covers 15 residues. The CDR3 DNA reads TGTGCCAGCAGTGAATTCGGGAAGGACGGGGACGAGCAGTACTTC. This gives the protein CASSEFGKDGDEQYF.

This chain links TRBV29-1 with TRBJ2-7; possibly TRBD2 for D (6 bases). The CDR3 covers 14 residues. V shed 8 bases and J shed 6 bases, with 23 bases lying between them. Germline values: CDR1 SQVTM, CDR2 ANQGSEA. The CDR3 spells CSSCGALLPLEQYF. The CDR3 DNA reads TGCAGCTCATGCGGGGCCCTCCTCCCTCTCGAGCAGTACTTC.

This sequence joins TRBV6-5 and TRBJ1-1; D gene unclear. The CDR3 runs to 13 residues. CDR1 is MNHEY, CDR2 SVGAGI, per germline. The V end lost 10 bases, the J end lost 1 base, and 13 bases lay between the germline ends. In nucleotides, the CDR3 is TGTGCCACTGCGGGGAGCCCGAACACTGAAGCTTTCTTT. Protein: CATAGSPNTEAFF.

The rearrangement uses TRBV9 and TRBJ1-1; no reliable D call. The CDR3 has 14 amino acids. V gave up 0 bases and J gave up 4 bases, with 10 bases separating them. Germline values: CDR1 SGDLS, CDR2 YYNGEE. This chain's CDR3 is CASSVAWESTEAFF. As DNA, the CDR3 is TGTGCCAGCAGCGTAGCTTGGGAGTCCACTGAAGCTTTCTTT.

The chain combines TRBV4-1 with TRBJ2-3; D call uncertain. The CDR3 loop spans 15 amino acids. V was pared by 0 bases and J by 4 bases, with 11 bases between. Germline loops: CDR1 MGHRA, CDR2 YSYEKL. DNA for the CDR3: TGCGCCAGCAGCCAAGATCCCTCGACTTCAGATACGCAGTATTTT. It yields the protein CASSQDPSTSDTQYF.

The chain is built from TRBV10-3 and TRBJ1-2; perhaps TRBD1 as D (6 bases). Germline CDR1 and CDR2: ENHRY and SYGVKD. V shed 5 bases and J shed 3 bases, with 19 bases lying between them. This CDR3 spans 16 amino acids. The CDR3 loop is CAISLNGGAEYYGYTF. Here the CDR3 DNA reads TGTGCCATCAGTCTGAATGGGGGCGCAGAGTACTATGGCTACACCTTC.

DNA for the CDR3: TGTGCCAGCAGCCAGGATACTAGGACCCGCGTCCCGCGGACCTCCACAGATACGCAGTATTTT. This encodes CASSQDTRTRVPRTSTDTQYF. The V and J genes are TRBV3-1 (or the pseudogene TRBV3-2) and TRBJ2-3, with D maybe TRBD2 (5 bases). Trimming took off 3 bases at V and 2 bases at J, with 30 bases between the two ends. Germline CDR1 LGHDT, CDR2 YNNKEL (reference sequence). The CDR3 has 21 amino acids.

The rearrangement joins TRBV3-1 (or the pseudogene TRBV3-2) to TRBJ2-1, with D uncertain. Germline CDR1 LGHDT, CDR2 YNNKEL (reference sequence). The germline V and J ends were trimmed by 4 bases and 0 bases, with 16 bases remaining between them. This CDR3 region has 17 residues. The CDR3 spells CASSPCGISISYNEQFF. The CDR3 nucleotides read TGTGCCAGCAGCCCCTGCGGCATCTCTATCTCCTACAATGAGCAGTTCTTC.

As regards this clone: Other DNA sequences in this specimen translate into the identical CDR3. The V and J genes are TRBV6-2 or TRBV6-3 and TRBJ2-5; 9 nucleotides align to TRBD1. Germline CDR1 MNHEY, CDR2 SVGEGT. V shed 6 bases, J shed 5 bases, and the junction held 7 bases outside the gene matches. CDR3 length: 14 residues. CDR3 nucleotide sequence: TGTGCCAGCAGCCTACAGGGGGCAGGGGAGACCCAGTACTTC. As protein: CASSLQGAGETQYF.

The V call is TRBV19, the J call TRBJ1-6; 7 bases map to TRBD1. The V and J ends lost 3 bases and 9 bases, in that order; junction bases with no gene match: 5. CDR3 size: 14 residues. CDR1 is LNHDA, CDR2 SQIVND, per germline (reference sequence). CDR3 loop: CASSIGGQISPLHF. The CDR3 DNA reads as TGTGCCAGTAGTATCGGGGGACAGATTTCACCCCTCCACTTT. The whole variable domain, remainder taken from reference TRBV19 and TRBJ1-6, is DGGITQSPKYLFRKEGQNVTLSCEQNLNHDAMYWYRQDPGQGLRLIYYSQIVNDFQKGDIAEGYSVSREKKESFPLTVTSAQKNPTAFYLCASSIGGQISPLHFGNGTRLTVT.

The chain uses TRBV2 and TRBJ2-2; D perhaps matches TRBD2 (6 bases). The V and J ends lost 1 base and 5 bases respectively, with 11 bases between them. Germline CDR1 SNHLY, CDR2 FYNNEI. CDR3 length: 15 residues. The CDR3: CASSEGYSGTGELFF. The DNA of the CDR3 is TGTGCCAGCAGTGAAGGTTATAGCGGAACCGGGGAGCTGTTTTTT.

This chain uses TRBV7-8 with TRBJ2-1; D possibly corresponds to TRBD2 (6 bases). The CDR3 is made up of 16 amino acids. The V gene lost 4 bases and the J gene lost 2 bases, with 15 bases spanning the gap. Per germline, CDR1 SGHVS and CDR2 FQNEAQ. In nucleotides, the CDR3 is TGTGCCAGCAGCTCAGAGGGCGGGGCCACCTACAATGAGCAGTTCTTC. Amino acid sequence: CASSSEGGATYNEQFF.

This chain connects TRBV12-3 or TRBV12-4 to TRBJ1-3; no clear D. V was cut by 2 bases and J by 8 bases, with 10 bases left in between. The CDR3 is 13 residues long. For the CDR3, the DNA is TGTGCCAGCAGTTTATACGAAGCGGACACCATATATTTT. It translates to CASSLYEADTIYF.

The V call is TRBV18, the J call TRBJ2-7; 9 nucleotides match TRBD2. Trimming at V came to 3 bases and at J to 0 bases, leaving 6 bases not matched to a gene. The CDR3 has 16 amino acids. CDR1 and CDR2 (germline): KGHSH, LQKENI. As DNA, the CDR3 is TGTGCCAGCTCACCCCTAAGCGGGGGGAGCTCCTACGAGCAGTACTTC. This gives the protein CASSPLSGGSSYEQYF.

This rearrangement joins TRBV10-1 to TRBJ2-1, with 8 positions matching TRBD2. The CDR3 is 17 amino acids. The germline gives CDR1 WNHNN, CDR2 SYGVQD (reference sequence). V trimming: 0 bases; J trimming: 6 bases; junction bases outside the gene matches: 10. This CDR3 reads CASSESGKRGPSNEQFF. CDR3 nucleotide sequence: TGCGCCAGCAGTGAGTCGGGGAAGCGGGGGCCCTCCAATGAGCAGTTCTTC.

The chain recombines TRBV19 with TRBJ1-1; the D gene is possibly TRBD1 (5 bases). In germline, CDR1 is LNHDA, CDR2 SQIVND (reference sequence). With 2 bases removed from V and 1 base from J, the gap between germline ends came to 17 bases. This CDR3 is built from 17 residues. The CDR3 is CASSIRNVGDPNTEAFF. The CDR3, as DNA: TGTGCCAGTAGTATACGAAACGTAGGGGATCCGAACACTGAAGCTTTCTTT.